This entry describes one TCR beta chain. No antigen is known for it. Base quality data are lacking; no much larger clone is found one base away. The source of the sample is a study of OX40 agonist ivuxolimab in advanced cancers. At the level of the whole study: Ivuxolimab, which targeted the costimulatory receptor OX40 (CD134), was an agonistic, fully human IgG2 monoclonal antibody. Intravenous ivuxolimab was administered to patients every 2 weeks at six dose levels: 0.01, 0.1, 0.3, 1.5, 3 and 10 mg/kg. Of the approximately 50 patients in dose escalation, 19 had hepatocellular carcinoma, about 15 had melanoma, 9 had renal cell carcinoma and 9 had head and neck cancer. The dose-escalation cohort was 82.7% male with a mean age of about 60 years, ranging from roughly 23 to 80. Patients were allowed to have had prior anti-PD-1, anti-PD-L1 or anti-CTLA-4 therapy, and around 40% of the dose-escalation patients had previously received checkpoint inhibitors. Partial responses were achieved by three dose-escalation patients, of whom one had hepatocellular carcinoma and two had cutaneous melanoma. Peripheral TCRbeta sequencing aimed to test whether ivuxolimab altered TCR sequence diversity and caused clonal T-cell expansion. The paper describes the monotherapy dose-escalation part (N of about 47 patients) of the phase I trial of ivuxolimab. What the work shows at the level of the full study, not this receptor alone: Low levels of normalized T-cell clonal expansion were also seen in some patients who did not respond. In the 0.1-3.0 mg/kg groups, partial responders were among the patients with the lowest normalized peripheral clonal expansion, particularly in CD8+ T cells. The antigen specificity of the clonally expanded peripheral T cells was not determined. At doses of 0.1 to 3.0 mg/kg, clonal expansion of both CD4+ and CD8+ blood T cells was observed from baseline to week 6. On average, CD8+ T cells showed more expanded clones than CD4+ T cells after ivuxolimab.

Genomic DNA was isolated from the sorted cells so that the TCRbeta CDR3 region could be sequenced. The immunoSEQ Assay was used for sequencing of TCRbeta CDR3 regions. TCRdb took this table from immuneACCESS and kept in-frame rearrangements with V and J called. Such tables lack part of the clones; where checked against another copy, unresolved V genes explain under half of the gap, and the rest is unexplained. The sample table shows tens of thousands of clones, and roughly 90% are seen once. 0.9% to 1.2% of the sample comes from the top ten. The CDR3 has 16 amino acids, counting the end cysteine and phenylalanine. Here the CDR3 DNA is all that survives: 48 bases in frame from base 1. Clipping removes 5 bases from V and 3 bases from J, with 7 as the unmatched junction base count. The germline V gene gives CDR1 as SGHTA and CDR2 as FQGNSA. Patients with autoimmune disease history or receiving systemic immunosuppression were excluded from the trial. Peripheral blood for TCR sequencing was collected from all dose cohorts at baseline, on cycle 4 day 1, and on cycle 7 day 1. The samples were taken from a phase I, first-in-human, multicenter, open-label dose-escalation trial of ivuxolimab. The trial enrolled adults with locally advanced or metastatic head and neck squamous cell, hepatocellular, melanoma or renal cell carcinoma. Before TCR sequencing, CD4+ and CD8+ T cells were separately sorted from peripheral blood.

The rearrangement joined TRBV7-2 to TRBJ2-5; 12 central bases correspond to TRBD1. The source is an adult with an advanced solid tumor such as melanoma, head and neck, liver or kidney cancer. The sample consisted of CD4+ or CD8+ T cells sorted from blood, taken in a trial of the OX40 agonist ivuxolimab. The sequenced DNA: TGTGCCAGCAGCCCTGGGACAGGGGGCGTTAAAGAGACCCAGTACTTC. Its product reads: CASSPGTGGVKETQYF.